This is a list of T cell receptor beta chains from one sample in a study of cytomegalovirus exposure and HLA in healthy donors. The table came from immunoSEQ multiplex PCR; TCRdb's copy has only in-frame clones and leaves some out. The data show 100,000 to 150,000 clones, about two thirds seen once. The sample taken for sequencing was PBMCs. Receptors were obtained from a man between 60 and 70 years old in good health and CMV-seropositive. Each CDR3 is given with its conserved first and last residue. D genes are given only for firm matches. Clone size, where shown, is once, few, many, or a class for clones that have expanded.

J: TRBJ1-1
size: NA
V: TRBV29-1
D: NA
CDR3: CSVGQGWNTEAFF
DNA: TGCAGCGTGGGCCAGGGGTGGAACACTGAAGCTTTCTTT

J: TRBJ2-7
size: few
V: TRBV5-1
D: TRBD1
CDR3: CASRWGQTVYEQYF
DNA: TGCGCCAGCAGATGGGGACAGACTGTATACGAGCAGTACTTC

J: TRBJ1-5
size: NA
V: TRBV15
D: NA
CDR3: CATSRDPGRNQPQHF
DNA: TGTGCCACCAGCAGAGACCCAGGGCGAAATCAGCCCCAGCATTTT

J: TRBJ1-1
size: once
V: TRBV4-1
D: TRBD1
CDR3: CASSQGQGTEAFF
DNA: TGCGCCAGCAGCCAAGGACAGGGCACTGAAGCTTTCTTT

J: TRBJ1-6
size: once
V: TRBV28
D: NA
CDR3: CASSFATGQGLRSPLHF
DNA: TGTGCCAGCAGTTTTGCAACAGGACAAGGGCTTAGGTCACCCCTCCACTTT

J: TRBJ1-2
size: NA
V: TRBV5-1
D: TRBD1
CDR3: CASSPQTGVWYGYTF
DNA: TGCGCCAGCAGCCCCCAAACAGGGGTTTGGTATGGCTACACCTTC

J: TRBJ1-2
size: NA
V: TRBV4-1
D: TRBD1
CDR3: CASSPGQGFSGYTF
DNA: TGCGCCAGCAGCCCCGGACAGGGTTTTTCGGGCTACACCTTC

J: TRBJ1-2
size: few
V: TRBV6-5
D: NA
CDR3: CASSYSTGHYTF
DNA: TGTGCCAGCAGTTACTCTACGGGTCACTACACCTTC

J: TRBJ1-2
size: NA
V: TRBV13
D: NA
CDR3: CASSLVRELYGYTF
DNA: TGTGCCAGCAGCTTAGTTCGGGAGTTATATGGCTACACCTTC

J: TRBJ2-5
size: NA
V: TRBV5-1
D: TRBD2
CDR3: CASSLRSSGQETQYF
DNA: TGCGCCAGCAGCTTGAGGTCTAGCGGGCAAGAGACCCAGTACTTC

J: TRBJ2-3
size: once
V: TRBV27
D: TRBD2
CDR3: CASSQSPSGGARAQYF
DNA: TGTGCCAGCAGTCAGTCCCCTAGCGGGGGGGCCAGAGCGCAGTATTTT

J: TRBJ1-5
size: NA
V: TRBV28
D: TRBD1
CDR3: CASSVPGQISEQPQHF
DNA: TGTGCCAGCAGTGTACCGGGACAGATATCAGAGCAGCCCCAGCATTTT

J: TRBJ1-2
size: NA
V: TRBV13
D: NA
CDR3: CASSFLREQGPYGYTF
DNA: TGTGCCAGCAGCTTCCTCCGGGAACAGGGTCCGTATGGCTACACCTTC

J: TRBJ2-5
size: NA
V: TRBV5-1
D: NA
CDR3: CASSLGTARNQETQYF
DNA: TGCGCCAGCAGCCTAGGGACTGCAAGGAACCAAGAGACCCAGTACTTC

J: TRBJ2-1
size: NA
V: TRBV2
D: TRBD2
CDR3: CASRRLADEQFF
DNA: TGTGCCAGCAGGCGACTAGCCGATGAGCAGTTCTTC

J: TRBJ1-4
size: NA
V: TRBV7-9
D: TRBD1
CDR3: CASSFGQGNEKLFF
DNA: TGTGCCAGCAGCTTTGGACAGGGGAATGAAAAACTGTTTTTT

J: TRBJ2-7
size: NA
V: TRBV7-9
D: TRBD1
CDR3: CASRNLNRGRAYEQYF
DNA: TGTGCCAGCCGAAATCTAAACAGGGGAAGAGCCTACGAGCAGTACTTC

J: TRBJ1-2
size: NA
V: TRBV7-8
D: NA
CDR3: CASSLGGGPSGYTF
DNA: TGTGCCAGCAGCCTCGGAGGAGGGCCTAGTGGCTACACCTTC

J: TRBJ1-2
size: NA
V: TRBV28
D: TRBD1
CDR3: CASSLEGQGALGYTF
DNA: TGTGCCAGCAGTCTAGAGGGACAGGGGGCGCTTGGCTACACCTTC

J: TRBJ1-2
size: NA
V: TRBV15
D: NA
CDR3: CATSRDGQSYGYTF
DNA: TGTGCCACCAGCAGGGACGGACAGAGCTATGGCTACACCTTC

J: TRBJ1-1
size: NA
V: TRBV6-5
D: NA
CDR3: CASSSQRGTEAFF
DNA: TGTGCCAGCAGCTCACAGAGGGGGACTGAAGCTTTCTTT

J: TRBJ2-5
size: few
V: TRBV5-6
D: NA
CDR3: CASSLKPPRVQETQYF
DNA: TGTGCCAGCAGCTTGAAACCACCGCGCGTCCAAGAGACCCAGTACTTC

J: TRBJ2-1
size: NA
V: TRBV30
D: TRBD2
CDR3: CAWIRLAGGRGQFF
DNA: TGTGCCTGGATCCGACTAGCGGGGGGGCGTGGGCAGTTCTTC

J: TRBJ1-4
size: many
V: TRBV5-1
D: NA
CDR3: CASSPNGRGQKLFF
DNA: TGCGCCAGCAGCCCTAACGGGCGAGGGCAAAAACTGTTTTTT

J: TRBJ2-7
size: once
V: TRBV28
D: TRBD1
CDR3: CASSSRKGQGYEQYF
DNA: TGTGCCAGCAGTTCACGGAAGGGACAGGGCTACGAGCAGTACTTC

J: TRBJ2-3
size: NA
V: TRBV2
D: TRBD2
CDR3: CASSVTSASTDTQYF
DNA: TGTGCCAGCAGTGTTACTAGCGCCAGCACAGATACGCAGTATTTT

J: TRBJ1-1
size: NA
V: TRBV29-1
D: NA
CDR3: CSSGEGGNTEAFF
DNA: TGCAGCTCCGGGGAGGGGGGGAACACTGAAGCTTTCTTT

J: TRBJ1-4
size: NA
V: TRBV28
D: NA
CDR3: CASSLSGGGNEKLFF
DNA: TGTGCCAGCAGTTTATCGGGAGGGGGAAATGAAAAACTGTTTTTT

J: TRBJ2-3
size: NA
V: TRBV7-2
D: TRBD1
CDR3: CASSFWTGRTDTQYF
DNA: TGTGCCAGCAGCTTTTGGACAGGGAGGACAGATACGCAGTATTTT

J: TRBJ2-7
size: NA
V: TRBV4-1
D: TRBD2
CDR3: CASSPIKGTSGGELFYEQYF
DNA: TGCGCCAGCAGCCCTATCAAAGGGACTAGCGGGGGGGAACTATTCTACGAGCAGTACTTC

J: TRBJ1-2
size: once
V: TRBV7-8
D: TRBD1
CDR3: CAVDRGFNYGYTF
DNA: TGTGCCGTGGACAGGGGGTTTAACTATGGCTACACCTTC

J: TRBJ2-7
size: NA
V: TRBV28
D: TRBD1
CDR3: CASSSEGAASYEQYF
DNA: TGTGCCAGCAGTTCCGAGGGGGCCGCCTCCTACGAGCAGTACTTC

J: TRBJ1-2
size: few
V: TRBV2
D: NA
CDR3: CASSRDINYGYTF
DNA: TGTGCCAGCAGCCGGGACATTAACTATGGCTACACCTTC

J: TRBJ2-7
size: NA
V: TRBV2
D: NA
CDR3: CASSEQVVSYEQYF
DNA: TGTGCCAGCAGTGAACAAGTGGTCAGCTACGAGCAGTACTTC

J: TRBJ2-3
size: NA
V: TRBV11-1
D: TRBD2
CDR3: CASSLRYSGGTDTQYF
DNA: TGTGCCAGCAGCTTAAGGTATAGCGGGGGCACAGATACGCAGTATTTT

J: TRBJ2-1
size: once
V: TRBV15
D: NA
CDR3: CATSKVSGGPYSYNEQFF
DNA: TGTGCCACCAGCAAAGTCTCGGGGGGCCCCTACTCCTACAATGAGCAGTTCTTC

J: TRBJ2-3
size: few
V: TRBV5-1
D: TRBD2
CDR3: CASSLVAGGDTQYF
DNA: TGCGCCAGCAGCTTGGTAGCGGGGGGGGATACGCAGTATTTT

J: TRBJ2-5
size: NA
V: TRBV15
D: TRBD1
CDR3: CATSRAPGQGSGETQYF
DNA: TGTGCCACCAGCAGAGCCCCGGGACAGGGATCAGGAGAGACCCAGTACTTC

J: TRBJ1-1
size: NA
V: TRBV6-6
D: NA
CDR3: CASSPWGGGASTEAFF
DNA: TGTGCCAGCAGCCCCTGGGGCGGGGGAGCGAGCACTGAAGCTTTCTTT

J: TRBJ2-2
size: NA
V: TRBV7-7
D: NA
CDR3: CASSSPGAGELFF
DNA: TGTGCTAGCAGCTCCCCCGGGGCCGGGGAGCTGTTTTTT

J: TRBJ1-1
size: NA
V: TRBV21-1
D: NA
CDR3: CASQRDTEAFF
DNA: TGTGCCAGCCAGAGGGACACTGAAGCTTTCTTT

J: TRBJ1-5
size: NA
V: TRBV13
D: NA
CDR3: CASSRLMQPQHF
DNA: TGTGCCAGCAGCCGACTAATGCAGCCCCAGCATTTT

J: TRBJ1-5
size: NA
V: TRBV6-1
D: NA
CDR3: CASVLEAGLRAQHF
DNA: TGTGCCAGCGTCCTAGAGGCGGGGTTGAGAGCCCAGCATTTT

J: TRBJ2-1
size: NA
V: TRBV5-3
D: NA
CDR3: CARSYGQLGFF
DNA: TGTGCCAGAAGCTACGGACAGTTGGGGTTCTTC

J: TRBJ1-1
size: NA
V: TRBV7-3
D: NA
CDR3: CASSRQLNTEAFF
DNA: TGTGCCAGCAGCCGACAGTTGAACACTGAAGCTTTCTTT

J: TRBJ2-5
size: NA
V: TRBV28
D: TRBD2
CDR3: CASSLSGRGGRETQYF
DNA: TGTGCCAGCAGTTTAAGTGGGCGGGGGGGAAGGGAGACCCAGTACTTC

J: TRBJ2-1
size: once
V: TRBV29-1
D: TRBD2
CDR3: CSVVTSGGNEQFF
DNA: TGCAGCGTTGTCACTAGCGGGGGAAATGAGCAGTTCTTC

J: TRBJ2-1
size: NA
V: TRBV6-5
D: TRBD2
CDR3: CASSLAGGPLNEQFF
DNA: TGTGCCAGCAGTCTAGCGGGGGGGCCTTTGAATGAGCAGTTCTTC

J: TRBJ2-5
size: NA
V: TRBV7-9
D: TRBD1
CDR3: CASSRGQQETQYF
DNA: TGTGCCAGCAGCCGGGGACAGCAAGAGACCCAGTACTTC

J: TRBJ1-6
size: NA
V: TRBV6-4
D: NA
CDR3: CASPAGGYNSPLHF
DNA: TGTGCCAGCCCCGCCGGGGGGTATAATTCACCCCTCCACTTT

J: TRBJ1-4
size: NA
V: TRBV5-1
D: NA
CDR3: CASSPVGGSEKLFF
DNA: TGCGCCAGCAGCCCGGTAGGCGGGAGTGAAAAACTGTTTTTT

J: TRBJ2-1
size: NA
V: TRBV29-1
D: NA
CDR3: CSVERGPEQFF
DNA: TGCAGCGTCGAACGAGGCCCTGAGCAGTTCTTC

J: TRBJ1-6
size: NA
V: TRBV6-4
D: NA
CDR3: CASSKGRDNRGYSPLHF
DNA: TGTGCCAGCAGTAAAGGCCGGGACAACAGAGGATATTCACCCCTCCACTTT